This T cell receptor beta chain appears in the sequencing data of a study of cytomegalovirus exposure and HLA in healthy donors (dated by TCRdb to about 2017). For context, the study as a whole: A later analysis indicated that the 95 to 150 validation repertoires were generated on the platform also employed for the roughly 730 repertoires of the first cohort. The study was designed to test whether signatures of past pathogen exposure could be identified by cataloging public T cell receptors. Along with the approximately 700-subject first cohort, a separate validation cohort of some 130 different subjects was used. High-throughput TCR immunosequencing, statistical association of individual TCRs with disease status, and machine learning were combined to predict cytomegalovirus infection status. The paper as a whole reports these results and caveats: A few of the identified cytomegalovirus-associated TCR beta chains were confirmed in vitro to be specific for cytomegalovirus antigens. A total of fewer than 200 TCR beta chains were listed by the study as associated with cytomegalovirus. All 130 or so repertoires were used to score co-occurrence in the validation cohort in a later analysis, because that analysis had no HLA typing for the cohort. Cytomegalovirus status was reported to be diagnosed by the classifier with high specificity and sensitivity in both the original and validation cohorts. In a later analysis, TCRs clustered in the first cohort were found to also tend to co-occur in the roughly 120 validation repertoires, with about 93% of cluster scores above 0. The authors suggested that the approach could potentially be extended to other disease states and immunological phenotypes. Most TCR sequences were seen in very few donors, while some public TCRs were found in many individuals.

Including cysteine and phenylalanine, the CDR3 has 16 amino acids. Just CDR3 DNA is preserved here, 48 bases in frame from base 1. Via the germline V gene (reference sequence), CDR1 is MNHNY and CDR2 SVGAGI. The junction shows trimming of 4 bases on V and 0 bases on J, and the gene matches do not reach 8 bases of it. As regards this clone: Its antigen is still unknown. The sample holds no much larger clone one base away, and base qualities are not on file.

Library creation used the immunoSEQ multiplex PCR assay. Regarding the original processing steps: A statistical classification framework was built for diagnosing cytomegalovirus status from the catalog of TCR beta chain sequences. Here the immuneACCESS table is served through TCRdb, limited to in-frame sequences with V and J called. Missing clones are a known gap in these copies; in checked studies unresolved V genes cover under half, and the rest lacks a known reason. The DNA was the basis for D and trimming; V, J and clone size are from that table. This sample lists under 200,000 clones; less than 90% were detected once. The ten top clones hold approximately 2.4% of the sample. Donors formed part of the validation cohort, which comprised over a hundred subjects and was distinct from the first cohort of 666 subjects.

This TCR was recovered from a young woman in good health and CMV-seronegative. The sample comprised PBMCs. The V gene is TRBV6-6 and the J gene is TRBJ1-1; 7 nucleotides in the junction match TRBD1. CDR3 protein: CASSSGPRGMNTEAFF. The DNA sequence is as follows: TGTGCCAGCAGTTCCGGACCCAGGGGGATGAACACTGAAGCTTTCTTT.